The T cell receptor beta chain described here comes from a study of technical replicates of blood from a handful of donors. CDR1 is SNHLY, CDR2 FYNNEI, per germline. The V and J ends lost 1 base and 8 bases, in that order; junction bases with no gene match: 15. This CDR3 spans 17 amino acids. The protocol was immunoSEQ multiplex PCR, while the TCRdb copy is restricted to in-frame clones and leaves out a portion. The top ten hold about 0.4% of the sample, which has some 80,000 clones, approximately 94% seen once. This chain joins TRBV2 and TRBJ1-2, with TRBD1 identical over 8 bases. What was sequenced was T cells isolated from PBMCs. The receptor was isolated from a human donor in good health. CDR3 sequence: CASSEGRDRPTGVGYTF. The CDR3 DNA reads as TGTGCCAGCAGTGAAGGTAGGGACAGGCCCACCGGCGTCGGCTACACCTTC.